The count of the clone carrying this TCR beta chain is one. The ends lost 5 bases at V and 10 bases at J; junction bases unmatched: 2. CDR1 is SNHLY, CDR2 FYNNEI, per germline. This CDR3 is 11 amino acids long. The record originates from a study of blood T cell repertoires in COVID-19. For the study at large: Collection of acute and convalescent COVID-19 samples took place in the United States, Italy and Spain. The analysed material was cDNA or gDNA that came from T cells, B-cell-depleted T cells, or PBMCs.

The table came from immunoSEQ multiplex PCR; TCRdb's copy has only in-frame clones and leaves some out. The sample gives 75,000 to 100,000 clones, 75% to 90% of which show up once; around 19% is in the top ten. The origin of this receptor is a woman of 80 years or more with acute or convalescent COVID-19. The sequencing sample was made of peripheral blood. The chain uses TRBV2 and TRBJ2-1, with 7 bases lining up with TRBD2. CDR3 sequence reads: CASSPAGEQFF. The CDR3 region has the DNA TGTGCCAGCAGTCCAGCGGGGGAGCAGTTCTTC.